These T cell receptor beta chains were read from a single sample in a study of cytomegalovirus exposure and HLA in healthy donors. Libraries were prepared by immunoSEQ multiplex PCR; TCRdb keeps only in-frame clonotypes and omits some of them. The sample gives tens of thousands of clones, around 83% of which show up once; over 15% is in the top ten. Material: PBMCs. The receptors come from a man aged 65 to 85 in good health and CMV-seropositive. Both conserved end residues are part of each CDR3. Fields, in order: clone size, D gene, J gene, V gene, CDR3 DNA, CDR3 protein. A D gene is named only where the DNA matches it firmly. Size tells how often a clone was seen (once, few, many) or the class of an expanded clone, and some rows leave it out.

clone_size: once
d_call: TRBD2
j_call: TRBJ2-7
v_call: TRBV28
cdr3_nt: TGTGCCAGCATGACTAGCGGGCAGAGCTCCTACGAGCAGTACTTC
cdr3_aa: CASMTSGQSSYEQYF

clone_size: NA
d_call: NA
j_call: TRBJ2-3
v_call: TRBV7-5
cdr3_nt: TGTGTCAGAAGCCACTGGACTGATACGCAGTATTTT
cdr3_aa: CVRSHWTDTQYF

clone_size: NA
d_call: NA
j_call: TRBJ1-4
v_call: TRBV5-8
cdr3_nt: TGTGCCAGCAGCTTGCGACACACTAATGAAAAACTGTTTTTT
cdr3_aa: CASSLRHTNEKLFF

clone_size: NA
d_call: NA
j_call: TRBJ2-4
v_call: TRBV5-1
cdr3_nt: TGCGCCAGCAGTTACGGGGGATCAGGATCTGAAAACATTCAGTACTTC
cdr3_aa: CASSYGGSGSENIQYF

clone_size: NA
d_call: TRBD2
j_call: TRBJ2-3
v_call: TRBV14
cdr3_nt: TGTGCCAGCAGCCCCAGACTAGCGGGAGACGTGGCAGATACGCAGTATTTT
cdr3_aa: CASSPRLAGDVADTQYF

clone_size: NA
d_call: NA
j_call: TRBJ1-1
v_call: TRBV19
cdr3_nt: TGTGCCAGTAGGAACAGGGCCATCGGAGCGAACACTGAAGCTTTCTTT
cdr3_aa: CASRNRAIGANTEAFF

clone_size: NA
d_call: TRBD1
j_call: TRBJ2-3
v_call: TRBV6-5
cdr3_nt: TGTGCCAGAGGACAGGGAGTGACAGATACGCAGTATTTT
cdr3_aa: CARGQGVTDTQYF

clone_size: NA
d_call: NA
j_call: TRBJ2-7
v_call: TRBV11-2
cdr3_nt: TGTGCCAGCAGCTTAGGAAGTGGGCAAGTGTACGAGCAGTACTTC
cdr3_aa: CASSLGSGQVYEQYF

clone_size: NA
d_call: NA
j_call: TRBJ2-7
v_call: TRBV30
cdr3_nt: TGTGCCTGGAGTTCAGAGGGGGTCAACGAGCAGTACTTC
cdr3_aa: CAWSSEGVNEQYF

clone_size: NA
d_call: NA
j_call: TRBJ2-7
v_call: TRBV7-9
cdr3_nt: TGTGCCAGCAGCTTAGACAGTCCCCTCTACGAGCAGTACTTC
cdr3_aa: CASSLDSPLYEQYF

clone_size: NA
d_call: TRBD1
j_call: TRBJ2-7
v_call: TRBV7-6
cdr3_nt: TGTGCCAGCAGCTCGGGACAGGGGGCGAATGAGCAGTACTTC
cdr3_aa: CASSSGQGANEQYF

clone_size: once
d_call: NA
j_call: TRBJ2-5
v_call: TRBV7-2
cdr3_nt: TGTGCCAGCAGCTTAGCAGGGGTAGGAAAGACCCAGTACTTC
cdr3_aa: CASSLAGVGKTQYF

clone_size: once
d_call: TRBD2
j_call: TRBJ2-1
v_call: TRBV13
cdr3_nt: TGTGCCAGCAGCTTAGATACTAGCGGGGGCCTTATCTCCTACAATGAGCAGTTCTTC
cdr3_aa: CASSLDTSGGLISYNEQFF

clone_size: NA
d_call: NA
j_call: TRBJ1-4
v_call: TRBV6-1
cdr3_nt: TGTGCCAGCAGTGAAGCGGGAGGGAGCAAACTGTTTTTT
cdr3_aa: CASSEAGGSKLFF

clone_size: NA
d_call: NA
j_call: TRBJ1-6
v_call: TRBV7-9
cdr3_nt: TGTGCCAGCAGCCCCCTCGGGTCTCGGCCTCCCCCCGAGGGTTCACCCCTCCACTTT
cdr3_aa: CASSPLGSRPPPEGSPLHF

clone_size: NA
d_call: NA
j_call: TRBJ2-5
v_call: TRBV18
cdr3_nt: TGTGCCAGCTCATTCCGCCCGGGGGAGACCCAGTACTTC
cdr3_aa: CASSFRPGETQYF

clone_size: NA
d_call: NA
j_call: TRBJ2-7
v_call: TRBV12-5
cdr3_nt: TGTGCTAGTGGAAGGGGGACGCTCTACGAGCAGTACTTC
cdr3_aa: CASGRGTLYEQYF

clone_size: NA
d_call: NA
j_call: TRBJ2-3
v_call: TRBV6-1
cdr3_nt: TGTGCCAGCACTTGGTGGGGAGGCACAGATACGCAGTATTTT
cdr3_aa: CASTWWGGTDTQYF

clone_size: NA
d_call: TRBD2
j_call: TRBJ2-1
v_call: TRBV18
cdr3_nt: TGTGCCAGCTCACAGCGGACTAGCGGGACCTGGGAGCAGTTCTTC
cdr3_aa: CASSQRTSGTWEQFF

clone_size: NA
d_call: TRBD1
j_call: TRBJ1-2
v_call: TRBV6-4
cdr3_nt: TGTGCCAGCAGTGACTCTACAGGGGGCGGTATGGCCCTGAGGGGTTTTGGCTACACCTTC
cdr3_aa: CASSDSTGGGMALRGFGYTF

clone_size: NA
d_call: TRBD2
j_call: TRBJ2-5
v_call: TRBV4-2
cdr3_nt: TGTGCCAGCAGCCAAGACGCTAGCGGGGATCAGACCCAGTACTTC
cdr3_aa: CASSQDASGDQTQYF

clone_size: NA
d_call: NA
j_call: TRBJ2-3
v_call: TRBV27
cdr3_nt: TGTGCCAGCAGCTTCTTTTTCTCAGATACGCAGTATTTT
cdr3_aa: CASSFFFSDTQYF

clone_size: NA
d_call: NA
j_call: TRBJ1-6
v_call: TRBV9
cdr3_nt: TGTGCCAGCAGCACCACGCAGGATTCACCCCTCCACTTT
cdr3_aa: CASSTTQDSPLHF

clone_size: once
d_call: NA
j_call: TRBJ1-1
v_call: TRBV5-1
cdr3_nt: TGCGCCAGCAGCTTTCTGTCGGACATGAACACTGAAGCTTTCTTT
cdr3_aa: CASSFLSDMNTEAFF